The present TCR beta chain was sequenced within a study of T cells expressing NK-cell markers. Across the whole study: All TCR beta repertoires analysed originated from sorted CD3+CD56+NKG2C+, CD3+CD56+NKG2C- and CD3+CD56-NKG2C+ T cells. There were seven HCMV-seropositive donors and one seronegative donor among the eight sequenced.

A remark on this clonotype: Its antigen is undetermined.

The CDR3 is made up of 14 amino acids. Germline-derived CDR1 and CDR2 are LGHDT and YNNKEL (reference sequence). Study results and limitations: Top CD8+ clonotypes included the dominant CD3+CD56+NKG2C+ clonotypes in six donors.

Beta-chain TCR cDNA was generated via 5'RACE template switching with UMIs. TCRdb re-called the 5' RACE reads; one entry per CDR3 protein, DNA not given. The sample has about 370,000 distinct CDR3 sequences. Sequenced material: blood T cells: a sorted CD56 or NKG2C T cell subset, CD4+ or CD8+ T cells, or bulk PBMC T cells (not recorded which). The clonotype originates from a woman aged 45-60 years in good health. This rearrangement joins TRBV3-1 to TRBJ2-3; with no DNA, the TCRdb D assignment of TRBD1 cannot be verified. The chain's CDR3 is CASSQVNRGDTQYF.